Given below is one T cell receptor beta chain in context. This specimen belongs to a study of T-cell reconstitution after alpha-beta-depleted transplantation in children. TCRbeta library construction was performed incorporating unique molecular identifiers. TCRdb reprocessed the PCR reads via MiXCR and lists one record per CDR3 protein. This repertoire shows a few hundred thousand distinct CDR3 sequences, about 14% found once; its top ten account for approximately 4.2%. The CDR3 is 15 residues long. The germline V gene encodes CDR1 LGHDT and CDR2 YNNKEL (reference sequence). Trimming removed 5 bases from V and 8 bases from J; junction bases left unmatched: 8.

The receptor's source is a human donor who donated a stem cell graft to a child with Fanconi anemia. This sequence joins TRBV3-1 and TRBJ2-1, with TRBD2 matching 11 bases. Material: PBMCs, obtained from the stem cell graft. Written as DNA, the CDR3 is TGTGCCAGCAGCAATCTAGCGGGGGGCCGGGATGAGCAGTTCTTC. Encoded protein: CASSNLAGGRDEQFF.